The TCR beta chain described here comes from a study of blood T cells in healthy people across ages. The germline V gene encodes CDR1 SGHDT and CDR2 YYEEEE. Trimming removed 4 bases from V and 1 base from J, with 12 bases in between. CDR3 length equals 15 residues. Primed by a sample-barcoded 5' primer and a J-beta primer mix, a second PCR proceeded for about 6 to 12 cycles. TCRdb recomputed calls from the 5' RACE reads with MiXCR, one row per CDR3 protein. This sample yields 1,500,000 or so distinct CDR3 sequences, of which under 55% are seen a single time; 4% belongs to the top ten. The chain uses TRBV5-6 and TRBJ2-1; tentative D call: TRBD2 (5 bases). The sequenced sample was blood. The receptor's source is a woman between 18 and 29 years old in good health. CDR3 amino acids: CASSADSGSYNEQFF. In DNA form, the CDR3 reads TGTGCCAGCAGCGCGGACTCGGGTTCCTACAATGAGCAGTTCTTC.